Listed here are 8 T cell receptor beta chains from one sample, sequenced in a study of OX40 agonist ivuxolimab in advanced cancers. Produced via immunoSEQ multiplex PCR; TCRdb's table is partial and in-frame only. The sample holds roughly 80,000 clones; about 90% are singletons and the top ten take around 2%. Source: CD4+ or CD8+ T cells sorted from blood, taken in a trial of the OX40 agonist ivuxolimab. The receptors stem from an adult with an advanced solid tumor such as melanoma, head and neck, liver or kidney cancer.

The J gene is TRBJ1-6, the V gene TRBV18, with TRBD1 matching 7 bases. The V segment lost 4 bases and the J segment 0 bases; nucleotides outside the gene matches: 6. The CDR3 consists of 17 residues. In germline, CDR1 is KGHSH, CDR2 LQKENI. The CDR3 protein is CASSLDRVSSYNSPLHF. In DNA form, the CDR3 reads TGTGCCAGCTCACTAGACAGGGTGAGCTCCTATAATTCACCCCTCCACTTT. Looking up the rest from reference TRBV18 and TRBJ1-6 gives the full variable domain: NAGVMQNPRHLVRRRGQEARLRCSPMKGHSHVYWYRQLPEEGLKFMVYLQKENIIDESGMPKERFSAEFPKEGPSILRIQQVVRGDSAAYFCASSLDRVSSYNSPLHFGNGTRLTVT.

This clone occurred a few times. In the same sample, other DNA sequences code for this CDR3. This rearrangement joins TRBV11-3 to TRBJ2-7, with a possible D match to TRBD2 (6 bases). The CDR3 length is 12 residues. V lost 5 bases and J lost 4, with 9 bases in between. CDR1 is SGHNT, CDR2 YENEEA, per germline. The CDR3 region has the DNA TGTGCCAGCAGCCCGGCGGGGTACGAGCAGTACTTC. Protein sequence: CASSPAGYEQYF.

This chain joins TRBV18 and TRBJ1-3; D gene uncertain. The CDR3 is 14 residues long. Germline CDR1 reads KGHSH; CDR2 reads LQKENI. V shed 6 bases and J shed 0 bases, with 9 bases lying between them. CDR3 nucleotides: TGTGCCAGCTCTGCCACGTACTCTGGAAACACCATATATTTT. Residues: CASSATYSGNTIYF.

The rearrangement joins TRBV11-2 to TRBJ2-3; D is unresolved. The V end was cut by 3 bases, the J end by 5 bases, with 6 bases between. The CDR3 is 12 residues long. CDR1 and CDR2 (germline): SGHAT, FQNNGV. CDR3 DNA sequence: TGTGCCAGCAGCTTTTCGAGAGATACGCAGTATTTT. Its translation is CASSFSRDTQYF. Complete variable domain (other parts from reference TRBV11-2 and TRBJ2-3): EAGVAQSPRYKIIEKRQSVAFWCNPISGHATLYWYQQILGQGPKLLIQFQNNGVVDDSQLPKDRFSAERLKGVDSTLKIQPAKLEDSAVYLCASSFSRDTQYFGPGTRLTVL.

The rearrangement links TRBV29-1 to TRBJ2-7, with D perhaps TRBD1 (6 bases). Per the germline V gene, CDR1 is SQVTM and CDR2 is ANQGSEA. This CDR3 is built from 12 residues. The V end was cut by 5 bases, the J end by 2 bases, with 10 bases between. CDR3 sequence: CSVRTAPYEQYF. The CDR3 DNA follows: TGCAGCGTTCGGACAGCCCCCTACGAGCAGTACTTC.

This clone has only one observation. The V call is TRBV19, the J call TRBJ1-2; D uncertain. CDR1 and CDR2 from the germline V gene are LNHDA and SQIVND (reference sequence). The CDR3 runs to 12 residues. Trimming left V 3 bases short and J 7 bases short, with 9 bases between. The CDR3 coding sequence is TGTGCCAGTAGTATGAGGCAAAGTGGCTACACCTTC. Translated: CASSMRQSGYTF. Full variable domain (rest looked up from reference TRBV19 and TRBJ1-2): DGGITQSPKYLFRKEGQNVTLSCEQNLNHDAMYWYRQDPGQGLRLIYYSQIVNDFQKGDIAEGYSVSREKKESFPLTVTSAQKNPTAFYLCASSMRQSGYTFGSGTRLTVV.

Turning to this clone: Its ends do not fully match the called genes, so a read error is possible. The V and J genes are TRBV14 and TRBJ1-2; perhaps TRBD1 as D (5 bases). CDR1 is SGHDN and CDR2 is FVKESK in the germline V gene. CDR3 length equals 12 residues. The CDR3 is CASSQESGRHHF. DNA of the CDR3: TGTGCCAGCAGCCAAGAATCGGGACGCCATCACTTC.

The chain links TRBV19 to TRBJ2-7; D call uncertain. Trimming took 1 base from V and 3 from J, leaving 13 bases between them. Germline V gene sequence: CDR1 LNHDA, CDR2 SQIVND (reference sequence). The CDR3 covers 15 residues. The CDR3 DNA sequence: TGTGCCAGTAGTATAGGGGCCCTGCCACGCTACGAGCAGTACTTC. Protein product: CASSIGALPRYEQYF.